This note documents a single T cell receptor (beta chain) sequence. What it binds is not known. The table came from immunoSEQ multiplex PCR; TCRdb's copy has only in-frame clones and leaves some out. Seen here are around 150,000 clones, 75% to 95% observed once, and the top ten hold less than 3.5%. This sample was included in a study of T cell responses to AZD1222 COVID-19 vaccine. The study, taken as a whole, reports: Dominant at 160-218 and 743-854, vaccine-associated CD4 TCRs also spanned spike.

This CDR3 is built from 14 residues. Per the germline V gene, CDR1 is SGHRS and CDR2 is YFSETQ. Trimming took off 4 bases at V and 6 bases at J, with 13 bases between the two ends. The source material was peripheral blood, sampled 28 days after the second AZD1222 dose. J is TRBJ1-4 and V is TRBV5-1; D is undetermined. The clonotype originates from an adult who received the AZD1222 COVID-19 vaccine. The CDR3 reads CASSLGGFDEKLFF. The CDR3 nucleotides are TGCGCCAGCAGCCTCGGCGGCTTTGATGAAAAACTGTTTTTT.